This T cell receptor (beta chain) was captured by sequencing in a study of memory CD4+ T cells and cytomegalovirus serostatus. Overall study context: Healthy Belgian adult donors included several CMV-positive and some 25 CMV-negative people.

The sort gate was single viable CD3+CD4+CD8-CD45RO+ cells for memory CD4+ T cells. Total CD4+ T cells were enriched by CD4 positive selection. CDR1 and CDR2 (germline): MDHEN, SYDVKM. CDR3 length equals 11 residues. Trimming pared 5 bases from V and 7 bases from J, leaving 8 bases between. Concerning this clone itself: Its antigen is currently unknown.

Study-level findings and limits: Of about 150 reported CMV TCRbeta sequences, some 70 were found in memory CD4+ repertoires. The CMV-associated TCR signature appears largely within the CD4+ memory repertoire.

Sequencing used immunoSEQ multiplex PCR; TCRdb keeps in-frame clones, though not all of them. The sample records tens of thousands of clones, more than 70% being singletons. This sequence originates from an adult in good health and CMV-seropositive. Sequenced sample: memory CD4+ T cells from blood. The chain is built from TRBV28 and TRBJ2-5; D is undetermined. As DNA, the CDR3 is TGTGCCAGCAGTGGCCTCTCGACCCAGTACTTC. Its protein product is CASSGLSTQYF. Filled out from reference TRBV28 and TRBJ2-5, the complete variable domain reads DVKVTQSSRYLVKRTGEKVFLECVQDMDHENMFWYRQDPGLGLRLIYFSYDVKMKEKGDIPEGYSVSREKKERFSLILESASTNQTSMYLCASSGLSTQYFGPGTRLLVL.